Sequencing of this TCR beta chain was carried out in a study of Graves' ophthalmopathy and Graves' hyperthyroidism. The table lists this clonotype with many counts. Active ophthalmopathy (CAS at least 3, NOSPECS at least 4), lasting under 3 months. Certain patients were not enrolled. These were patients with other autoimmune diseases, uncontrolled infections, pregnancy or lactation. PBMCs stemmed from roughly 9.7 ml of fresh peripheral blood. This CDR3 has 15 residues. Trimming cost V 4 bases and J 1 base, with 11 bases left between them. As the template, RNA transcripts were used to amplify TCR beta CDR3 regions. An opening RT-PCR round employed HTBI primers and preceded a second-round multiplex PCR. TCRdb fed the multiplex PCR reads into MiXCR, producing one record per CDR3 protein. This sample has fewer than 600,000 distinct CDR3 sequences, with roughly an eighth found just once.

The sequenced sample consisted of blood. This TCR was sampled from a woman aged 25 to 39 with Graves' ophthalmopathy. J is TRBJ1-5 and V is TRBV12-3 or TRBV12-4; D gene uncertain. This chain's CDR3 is CASSSGGKSNQPQHF. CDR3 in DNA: TGTGCCAGCAGTTCGGGAGGGAAGAGCAATCAGCCCCAGCATTTT.